This TCR beta chain comes out of a study of T cell repertoires in cytomegalovirus infection. Background on the study: In public TCR beta signatures, there were indications of both CMV infection and matching HLA type. Study-level results: Ex vivo responses were dominated by HLA-C-restricted CMV-specific TCR beta clonotypes. Identification of carriers of CMV plus the relevant HLA was achieved through cumulative public TCR beta family frequency.

TCRdb independently ran MiXCR on the reads; one entry per CDR3 protein. The repertoire consists of fewer than 200,000 distinct CDR3 sequences, with about 20% occurring once and the leading ten covering around 3.1%. This CDR3 contains 18 residues. Per germline, CDR1 SGHVS and CDR2 FQNEAQ. The ends were cut back, 2 bases at V and 0 bases at J, with 18 bases in the middle. This clonotype was counted ten times or more. The target antigen is unknown. The rearrangement joins TRBV7-8 to TRBJ2-3; D perhaps matches TRBD2 (6 bases). The specimen sequenced was PBMCs. The clonotype comes from a human donor in good health (CMV status not recorded). Some clones in this sample may be carry-over from other donors' samples. The CDR3 region is CASSLRPGTPGSTDTQYF. In DNA, the CDR3 is TGTGCCAGCAGCTTAAGGCCCGGGACTCCCGGTAGCACAGATACGCAGTATTTT.